This passage covers 16 T cell receptor beta chains from one sample sequenced in a study of early T cells in non-severe SARS-CoV-2 infection. Each CDR3 protein is one row after TCRdb ran MiXCR on the 5' RACE reads. The table has 70,000 or so distinct CDR3 sequences, about 9.4% seen once. Sequences were derived from whole blood, sampled at baseline. These receptors came from an adult who was a healthcare worker with PCR-confirmed SARS-CoV-2 infection or an uninfected control (not recorded which).

V gene TRBV5-1 combines with J gene TRBJ1-4; no definite D call. The V and J ends lost 0 bases and 0 bases respectively, with 12 bases between them. The CDR3 runs 17 residues. Germline V gene data show CDR1 as SGHRS and CDR2 as YFSETQ. The CDR3 sequence: CASSLVPPGATNEKLFF. The CDR3, as DNA: TGCGCCAGCAGCTTGGTTCCGCCAGGTGCAACTAATGAAAAACTGTTTTTT. The variable domain in full, completed from reference TRBV5-1 and TRBJ1-4, reads KAGVTQTPRYLIKTRGQQVTLSCSPISGHRSVSWYQQTPGQGLQFLFEYFSETQRNKGNFPGRFSGRQFSNSRSEMNVSTLELGDSALYLCASSLVPPGATNEKLFFGSGTQLSVL.

This clonotype showed up just a few times. The chain is built from TRBV6-5 and TRBJ2-5; D is unclear. Germline CDR1 reads MNHEY; CDR2 reads SVGAGI. This CDR3 is 13 amino acids long. The V end was cut by 6 bases, the J end by 1 base, with 9 bases between. The CDR3 protein is CASRYSAQETQYF. CDR3 nucleotide sequence: TGTGCCAGCAGATATTCGGCCCAAGAGACCCAGTACTTC.

By proportion, this clonotype is large. Written as DNA, the CDR3 is TGTGCTAGTGCCTCGGGGGCGCAACTTAGCACAGATACGCAGTATTTT. Translating it yields CASASGAQLSTDTQYF. This chain connects TRBV12-5 to TRBJ2-3; D assignment may be TRBD1 or TRBD2 (6 bases each). CDR1 is LGHNT and CDR2 is FRNRAP in the germline V gene. CDR3 length equals 16 residues. Deletions cut 7 bases from V and 0 bases from J, with 17 bases between. Drawing the rest from reference TRBV12-5 and TRBJ2-3, the complete variable domain is DARVTQTPRHKVTEMGQEVTMRCQPILGHNTVFWYRQTMMQGLELLAYFRNRAPLDDSGMPKDRFSAEMPDATLATLKIQPSEPRDSAVYFCASASGAQLSTDTQYFGPGTRLTVL.

This sequence joins TRBV12-3 or TRBV12-4 and TRBJ2-7, with D possibly TRBD1 on 6 matching bases. Between the trimmed V and J ends, which lost 0 bases and 3 bases, there was a span of 9 bases. The CDR3 has 14 amino acids. The CDR3 region is CASSLAVGGYEQYF. The CDR3 coding sequence is TGTGCCAGCAGTTTAGCGGTAGGGGGCTACGAGCAGTACTTC.

This clonotype was detected a few times. The chain is built from TRBV30 and TRBJ2-3; maybe TRBD1 (6 bases). The V gene lost 0 bases and the J gene lost 6 bases, with 16 bases spanning the gap. There are 15 residues in the CDR3. CDR1 and CDR2 (germline): GTSNPN, SVGIG (reference sequence). CDR3 residues: CAWSVRWGPGDTQYF. For the CDR3, the DNA is TGTGCCTGGAGTGTACGTTGGGGGCCAGGGGATACGCAGTATTTT.

This clonotype was detected only a few times. V and J are TRBV4-3 and TRBJ2-3; tentatively, D is TRBD2 (6 bases). V lost 0 bases, J lost 1 base, and 11 bases lay in between. Germline CDR1 and CDR2: LGHNA and YSLEER. The CDR3 length is 16 residues. The CDR3 DNA reads as TGCGCCAGCAGCCAAGATATGGGCGGGGGCACAGATACGCAGTATTTT. Its protein product is CASSQDMGGGTDTQYF.

The V call is TRBV12-3 or TRBV12-4, the J call TRBJ1-1; D remains ambiguous. V was cut by 7 bases and J by 1 base, with 16 bases left in between. The CDR3 is 15 amino acids. CDR3: CASTPGKGWNTEAFF. The CDR3 DNA sequence: TGTGCCAGCACCCCGGGAAAAGGGTGGAACACTGAAGCTTTCTTT.

This clonotype was counted at least ten times. The chain recombines TRBV20-1 with TRBJ2-7; D is unclear. The CDR3 sequence is 12 residues long. Per the germline V gene, CDR1 is DFQATT and CDR2 is SNEGSKA (reference sequence). V was clipped by 5 bases and J by 4 bases, with 12 bases between them. The CDR3 loop reads CSAGQFPYEQYF. The CDR3 DNA reads as TGCAGTGCTGGTCAATTCCCGTACGAGCAGTACTTC.

The rearrangement uses TRBV6-6 and TRBJ2-7; no definite D call. Germline values: CDR1 MNHNY, CDR2 SVGAGI (reference sequence). V gave up 7 bases and J gave up 0 bases, with 16 bases separating them. CDR3 size: 15 residues. The CDR3 reads CASILDTRLSYEQYF. DNA for the CDR3: TGTGCCAGCATTCTCGATACCAGACTCTCCTACGAGCAGTACTTC.

This clonotype came up many times. The chain employs TRBV6-2 or TRBV6-3 and TRBJ2-2; unclear D gene. CDR1 and CDR2 from the germline V gene are MNHEY and SVGEGT. With 7 bases removed from V and 1 base from J, the gap between germline ends came to 10 bases. The CDR3 is made up of 14 amino acids. As DNA, the CDR3 is TGTGCCAGCACCAAACCCGTGAACACCGGGGAGCTGTTTTTT. It specifies CASTKPVNTGELFF.

This clonotype was counted ten times or more. V gene TRBV6-5 combines with J gene TRBJ1-1; no firm D call. Germline values: CDR1 MNHEY, CDR2 SVGAGI. The CDR3 loop spans 13 amino acids. Trimming removed 6 bases from V and 4 bases from J, with 12 bases in between. This CDR3 reads CASSKARGTEAFF. CDR3 in DNA: TGTGCCAGCAGCAAGGCCCGAGGCACTGAAGCTTTCTTT.

The CDR3 sequence: CASSLEPGQRTFF. The CDR3 DNA sequence: TGCGCCAGCAGCTTGGAACCGGGGCAGAGGACTTTCTTT. The genes are TRBV5-1 and TRBJ1-1, with D possibly TRBD1 on 5 matching bases. V gave up 0 bases and J gave up 12 bases, with 15 bases separating them. The germline V gene encodes CDR1 SGHRS and CDR2 YFSETQ. The CDR3 has 13 amino acids.

In this sample, this clonotype turned up many times. This chain connects TRBV3-1 to TRBJ2-3; 10 bases are a match to TRBD2. V lost 5 bases and J lost 6; bases outside the gene matches: 11. Germline V CDR1 and CDR2: LGHDT, YNNKEL (reference sequence). The CDR3 runs 16 residues. CDR3 region: CASSYNLAGGSDTQYF. The CDR3 DNA reads TGTGCCAGCAGCTACAATTTAGCGGGGGGTTCCGATACGCAGTATTTT.

This clonotype was seen at least ten times. This rearrangement joins TRBV4-1 to TRBJ2-3; 8 nucleotides agree with TRBD1. Germline values: CDR1 MGHRA, CDR2 YSYEKL. J was trimmed by 2 bases and V by 1 base; bases with no gene match: 2. There are 15 residues in the CDR3. CDR3 DNA sequence: TGCGCCAGCAGCCAAGGGACAGGGCACACAGATACGCAGTATTTT. This encodes CASSQGTGHTDTQYF.

The rearrangement links TRBV6-5 to TRBJ1-4, with 10 bases that match TRBD1. CDR1 and CDR2 from the germline V gene are MNHEY and SVGAGI. With V trimmed by 0 bases and J by 8 bases, 9 bases remained unmatched. The CDR3 covers 17 residues. CDR3 protein: CASSYSRRTGGDEKLFF. The CDR3 DNA sequence: TGTGCCAGCAGTTACTCTAGGCGGACAGGGGGGGACGAAAAACTGTTTTTT.

J is TRBJ1-1 and V is TRBV20-1; no clear D. Germline assignment: CDR1 DFQATT and CDR2 SNEGSKA (reference sequence). The CDR3 length is 13 residues. V lost 5 bases to trimming and J lost 0 bases, with 10 bases between them. Here the CDR3 reads CSAGGSLNTEAFF. CDR3 coding DNA: TGCAGTGCTGGAGGGTCCCTGAACACTGAAGCTTTCTTT.